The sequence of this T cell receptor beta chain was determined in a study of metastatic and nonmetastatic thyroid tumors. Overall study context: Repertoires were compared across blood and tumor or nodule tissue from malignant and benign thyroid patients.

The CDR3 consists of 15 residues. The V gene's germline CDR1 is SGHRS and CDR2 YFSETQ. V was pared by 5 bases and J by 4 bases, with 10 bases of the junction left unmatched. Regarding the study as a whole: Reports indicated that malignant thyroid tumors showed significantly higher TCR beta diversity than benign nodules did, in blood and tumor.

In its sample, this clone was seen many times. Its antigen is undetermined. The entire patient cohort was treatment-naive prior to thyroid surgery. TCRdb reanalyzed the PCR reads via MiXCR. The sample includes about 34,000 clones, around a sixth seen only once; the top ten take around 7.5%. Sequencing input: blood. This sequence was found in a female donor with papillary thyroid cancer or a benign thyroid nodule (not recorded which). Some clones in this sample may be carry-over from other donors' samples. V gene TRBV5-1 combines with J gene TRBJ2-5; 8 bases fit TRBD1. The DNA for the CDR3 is TGCGCCAGCAGAACGACAGGGGCCCTGGGAGAGACCCAGTACTTC. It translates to CASRTTGALGETQYF. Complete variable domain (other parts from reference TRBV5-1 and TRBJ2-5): KAGVTQTPRYLIKTRGQQVTLSCSPISGHRSVSWYQQTPGQGLQFLFEYFSETQRNKGNFPGRFSGRQFSNSRSEMNVSTLELGDSALYLCASRTTGALGETQYFGPGTRLLVL.